This T cell receptor beta chain was identified during a study of blood T cell repertoires in COVID-19. Sequencing used immunoSEQ multiplex PCR; TCRdb keeps in-frame clones, though not all of them. This repertoire shows under 250,000 clones, over 85% found once; its top ten account for around 4%. The study assigned cohorts using participant-reported clinical history. Germline values: CDR1 MNHEY, CDR2 SVGAGI. This CDR3 is 14 amino acids long. Trimming removed 4 bases at V and 13 bases at J, with 17 bases between. Sequenced sample: PBMCs or T cells enriched from blood (not recorded which). The TCR originated in a woman aged 25 to 39 with acute COVID-19. V and J are TRBV6-5 and TRBJ1-6; D not resolved. Here the CDR3 reads CASSSDWNLSPLHF. CDR3 DNA sequence: TGTGCCAGCAGTTCCGACTGGAATTTGTCGCCCCTCCACTTT.